The TCR beta chain described here comes from a study of vaccination effects on CD4 cells after COVID-19 (dated by TCRdb to 2021 to 2024). A note on the overall study: Two doses of either the BNT162b2 or the mRNA-1273 mRNA SARS-CoV-2 vaccine were administered to participants. In both COVID-19 convalescent patients and infection-naive vaccine recipients, the study compared SARS-CoV-2 spike-specific CD4+ TCR repertoires from before mRNA vaccination with those from after it. The full study included roughly 11 COVID-19 convalescent patients and a few SARS-CoV-2-naive healthy vaccine recipients. Cultures from other donors in the study were sequenced using the Oncomine TCR Beta short-read assay on an Illumina iSeq 100. Points the paper makes about the study in general: At late post-vaccination timepoints, both infection-induced and vaccine-induced clones showed marked clonal contraction, consistent with waning T cell responses. Only a small number of convalescent patients were included, and no early post-infection timepoints were available, which limited the study. Among healthy vaccine recipients, nearly all vaccine-induced clones were SARS-CoV-2 mono-reactive, and just 1 of 255 was cross-reactive with common cold coronaviruses.

Worth noting for this clone: There is no known antigen for this receptor. One base away there is no much larger clone; base qualities are not given.

The library was made by the immunoSEQ multiplex PCR assay. TCR beta CDR3 sequencing was performed on DNA from the cultured, isolated CD4+ T cells. The paper's data handling went like this. Non-productive TCR sequences were discarded, and reads were trimmed to the CDR3 region, with only CDR3s of 7 or more amino acids retained. Antigen-specific clonotypes were identified with the MANAFEST web app by comparing expansion in peptide wells against reference cultures. To count as positive, a clone had to show expansion at FDR<0.05 compared with the reference and with all other wells, an odds ratio above 5, and a frequency above 0.1% in two replicate wells. Cross-reactive clonotypes were defined as significantly expanded in SARS-CoV-2 spike wells and in at least one common cold coronavirus spike condition. Levenshtein distance calculated with the stringdist R package was used to assess CDR3 similarity, and unrooted trees were constructed with ape in R 3.6.1. TCRdb retrieved this table from immuneACCESS and kept in-frame rearrangements only. Not all clones are present; in checked studies, unresolved V genes account for under half, and no reason is known for the remainder. The V and J calls and the clone size are those of that table, but D and trimming were determined from the DNA. This sample holds roughly 41,000 clones; 55% to 75% were observed only once. The top ten clones comprise approximately 30% of the sample.

V is shortened by 9 bases, J by 1 base, and the region joining them spans 12 bases. CDR1 and CDR2 (MNHEY, SVGAGI) derive from the germline V gene. From cysteine to phenylalanine, the CDR3 is 14 amino acids long. Solely the CDR3 DNA is kept, with 42 bases framed from the first base. In the ViraFEST assay, PBMC were stimulated with viral peptide pools, and TCR sequencing was then used to find antigen-specific CD4+ T cell clonotypes based on their expansion. After more than 9 days of culture, CD4+ T cells were isolated with the EasySep CD4+ T cell isolation kit. None of the healthy vaccine recipients had a prior SARS-CoV-2 infection, which was confirmed by nucleocapsid antibody tests that came back negative both before and after vaccination. Each well held 1.5 million to 2 million PBMC cultured in IMDM containing roughly 4.9% human AB serum, about 10 IU/ml IL-2 and gentamicin, along with about 10 ug/ml peptides. Half of the culture medium was replaced with fresh IL-2-containing medium on days 3 and 7. Unless noted otherwise, every peptide stimulation condition was grown in triplicate wells. PBMC were separated from whole blood using Ficoll-Paque Plus gradient centrifugation and were then either cryopreserved at -140C or used fresh. Overlapping peptide pools spanned the spike proteins of SARS-CoV-2 and the common cold coronaviruses HCoV-NL63, HCoV-OC43 and HCoV-229E. The QIAamp micro DNA kit was used to extract genomic DNA from the cultured CD4+ T cells.

The chain joins TRBV6-5 to TRBJ1-4, and TRBD1 may be the D gene, going by 6 matching bases. Source: CD4+ T cells from PBMCs cultured with HCoV-OC43 spike peptides, taken before COVID-19 vaccination. The sample's cell subset or site label, in plain terms: HCoV-OC43 spike overlapping peptide pool stimulation. This receptor was identified in a human donor who received a COVID-19 vaccine. Read as DNA, the sequence is TGTGCCAGTGAACAGGGTGGAACTAATGAAAAACTGTTTTTT. Translated, this is CASEQGGTNEKLFF.